The sample holds many counts of the clone carrying this T cell receptor beta chain. Time point denoted: newly diagnosed GD, antithyroid drugs for less than 3 months. PBMC RNA served as the TCR library source. Construction of the TCR beta libraries employed iRepertoire HTBI primers in conjunction with Arm-PCR of CDR3 regions. TCRdb redid the calling of the multiplex PCR reads with MiXCR, one entry per CDR3 protein. The sample holds roughly 430,000 distinct CDR3 sequences, about a sixth seen once. This entry comes from a study of regulatory T cells in long-lasting Graves disease. In germline, CDR1 is SGHTA, CDR2 FQGNSA. The CDR3 consists of 12 residues. Trimming stripped 1 base from V and 9 bases from J, with 7 bases between. This sample was also put to use in a study of T cells in Graves' hyperthyroidism and ophthalmopathy. That investigation notes: Initially, a first-round RT-PCR of the TCR CDR3 employed the HTBI primer set.

This chain uses TRBV7-2 with TRBJ2-1, with D perhaps matching TRBD1 or TRBD2 (5 bases each). The sample consisted of peripheral blood mononuclear cells (PBMCs), taken at new diagnosis, from a patient treated with antithyroid drugs. The sequence derives from a woman aged 25 to 39 with Graves disease. CDR3 protein: CASSLEGSEQFF. In DNA form, the CDR3 reads TGTGCCAGCAGCTTAGAGGGGAGTGAGCAGTTCTTC.